This is a list of T cell receptor beta chains from one sample in a study of shared clonotypes between healthy human individuals. Only in-frame clones appear in the TCRdb table, and some are missing; sequencing was by immunoSEQ multiplex PCR. The sample contains roughly 2,500,000 clones, over 85% of which appear only once. Sequencing was performed on naive CD4+ T cells from PBMCs. These receptor sequences come from a man aged 18 to 35 in good health. Some clones in this sample may be carry-over from other donors' samples. Each CDR3 is given without its conserved first and last residue.

V,length,CDR3
TRBV5-1,11,ASSDQGVNTQY
TRBV5-6,12,ASSFRGSFYGYT
TRBV11-3,12,ASSQGGDSYEQY
TRBV4-3,14,ASSQELRHSHNEQF
TRBV10-1,13,ASSEARGIRETQY
TRBV6-5,12,ASSSGQGGRTAF
TRBV15,14,ATSRDGVSAPYEQY
TRBV19,11,ASSRGYNQPQH
TRBV7-3,11,ASSLLNTGELF
TRBV5-1,13,ASSPMGTSVDEQF
TRBV5-1,16,ASSRGSLPGGYSYEQY